Below, 26 T cell receptor beta chains from the same sample are listed, as sequenced in a study of early T cells in non-severe SARS-CoV-2 infection. TCRdb re-analysed the 5' RACE reads in MiXCR, keeping a single row per CDR3 protein. The table records some 89,000 distinct CDR3 sequences, 8% to 13% of them present only once. Sequences were derived from whole blood, sampled at baseline. These receptors originate from an adult who was a healthcare worker with PCR-confirmed SARS-CoV-2 infection or an uninfected control (not recorded which).

The chain employs TRBV13 and TRBJ1-4, with 8 bases lining up with TRBD1. CDR1 is PRHDT, CDR2 FYEKMQ, per germline (reference sequence). CDR3 length: 16 residues. V shed 5 bases, J shed 8 bases, and the junction held 13 bases outside the gene matches. For the CDR3, the DNA is TGTGCCAGCAGCCGCTCCGTCAGGGGGCGCCGGGAAAAACTGTTTTTT. It is translated as CASSRSVRGRREKLFF.

This clonotype was recorded at least ten times. The chain has TRBV6-5 and TRBJ2-2; 8 nucleotides match TRBD1. Germline loops: CDR1 MNHEY, CDR2 SVGAGI. CDR3 length: 15 amino acids. V lost 2 bases and J lost 7; bases outside the gene matches: 6. CDR3 sequence reads: CASSYTQGAGGELFF. The CDR3, as DNA: TGTGCCAGCAGTTACACTCAGGGGGCCGGCGGGGAGCTGTTTTTT.

This clonotype appeared many times. This rearrangement joins TRBV30 to TRBJ1-6, with D perhaps matching TRBD1 (5 bases). The CDR3 has 17 amino acids. Trimming left V 0 bases short and J 4 bases short, with 16 bases between. CDR1 and CDR2 (germline): GTSNPN, SVGIG (reference sequence). CDR3 nucleotides: TGTGCCTGGAGTGTTGACAGCGGGGCAGGATATAATTCACCCCTCCACTTT. It specifies CAWSVDSGAGYNSPLHF.

This clonotype was found a few times. V and J are TRBV6-2 or TRBV6-3 and TRBJ1-2; 7 bases align to TRBD1. The CDR3 runs to 12 residues. V trimming: 2 bases; J trimming: 6 bases; junction bases outside the gene matches: 0. Looked up from germline, CDR1 is MNHEY and CDR2 is SVGEGT. The CDR3 DNA sequence: TGTGCCAGCAGTTACGGGACAGATGGCTACACCTTC. It yields the protein CASSYGTDGYTF.

There are many counts of this clonotype. The chain employs TRBV6-6 and TRBJ1-6; no definite D call. This CDR3 spans 14 amino acids. CDR1 is MNHNY and CDR2 is SVGAGI in the germline V gene (reference sequence). The V end was cut by 6 bases, the J end by 7 bases, with 13 bases between. DNA of the CDR3: TGTGCCAGCAGCGAATCTGGATGGAATTCACCCCTCCACTTT. Protein sequence: CASSESGWNSPLHF.

This clonotype was seen only a few times. The V call is TRBV30, the J call TRBJ1-1; D gene unclear. The CDR3 totals 13 residues. Trimming stripped 2 bases from V and 11 bases from J, with 18 bases between. Germline lookup yields CDR1 GTSNPN and CDR2 SVGIG (reference sequence). CDR3 coding DNA: TGTGCCTGGAGTCCGCCCCCCTCGTATCAGGCTTTCTTT. Translated: CAWSPPPSYQAFF. Full variable domain (missing parts from reference TRBV30 and TRBJ1-1): SQTIHQWPATLVQPVGSPLSLECTVEGTSNPNLYWYRQAAGRGLQLLFYSVGIGQISSEVPQNLSASRPQDRQFILSSKKLLLSDSGFYLCAWSPPPSYQAFFGQGTRLTVV.

This clonotype was seen a few times. V and J are TRBV11-3 and TRBJ2-1; D is unresolved. Germline CDR1 is SGHNT and CDR2 is YENEEA. Trimming took off 4 bases at V and 6 bases at J, with 10 bases between the two ends. The length of the CDR3 is 13 residues. The chain's CDR3 is CASSSVNGNEQFF. CDR3 bases: TGTGCCAGCAGCTCGGTGAACGGCAATGAGCAGTTCTTC.

This clonotype was detected only a few times. This chain connects TRBV3-1 to TRBJ2-7; TRBD2 aligns across 11 bases. Germline V gene lookup returns CDR1 LGHDT and CDR2 YNNKEL (reference sequence). V lost 3 bases, J lost 2 bases, and 3 bases stayed unmatched. This CDR3 contains 15 residues. Here the CDR3 reads CASSQTSGVAYEQYF. Here the CDR3 DNA reads TGTGCCAGCAGCCAGACTAGCGGGGTTGCCTACGAGCAGTACTTC.

A few counts support this clonotype. V is TRBV6-1 and J is TRBJ2-7; D may match TRBD1 or TRBD2 (6 bases each). Germline CDR1 MNHNS, CDR2 SASEGT. This CDR3 contains 13 residues. V was shortened by 6 bases and J by 2 bases, with 11 bases between the two germline ends. Written as DNA, the CDR3 is TGTGCCAGCAGGAGGGGGGAAACCTACGAGCAGTACTTC. It is translated as CASRRGETYEQYF.

This clonotype was observed many times. The rearrangement joins TRBV29-1 to TRBJ1-1, with D unresolved. CDR1 SQVTM and CDR2 ANQGSEA come from the germline V gene. The CDR3 totals 12 residues. V was clipped by 4 bases and J by 5 bases, with 11 bases between them. CDR3 region: CSVVWRETEAFF. CDR3 coding DNA: TGCAGCGTTGTTTGGAGGGAAACTGAAGCTTTCTTT.

This clonotype was seen only a few times. The chain has TRBV20-1 and TRBJ2-7; 8 positions match TRBD2. The junction had 14 bases not matched to a gene; V was cut back by 3 bases and J by 1 base. There are 17 residues in the CDR3. Germline loops: CDR1 DFQATT, CDR2 SNEGSKA (reference sequence). The CDR3 nucleotides are TGCAGTGCTAGGTTCGAGGGGCAGCGGGAGAAGTCCTACGAGCAGTACTTC. It codes for CSARFEGQREKSYEQYF.

This clonotype was counted only a few times. The genes are TRBV7-9 and TRBJ2-6; TRBD1 matches at 8 bases. The V gene's germline CDR1 is SEHNR and CDR2 FQNEAQ (reference sequence). The CDR3 sequence is 16 residues long. The trim removed 3 bases at V and 4 bases at J, leaving 5 bases unmatched. CDR3 sequence: CASSFDRGTGANVLTF. The CDR3 nucleotides read TGTGCCAGCAGCTTTGACAGGGGTACCGGGGCCAACGTCCTGACTTTC.

The CDR3 region has the DNA TGCAGCGCCTACAGTGTCCACGAGCAGTACTTC. This sequence encodes CSAYSVHEQYF. The rearrangement joins TRBV29-1 to TRBJ2-7; D remains unclear. Germline V gene data show CDR1 as SQVTM and CDR2 as ANQGSEA. This CDR3 contains 11 residues. Deletions cut 7 bases from V and 5 bases from J, with 12 bases between.

The sample holds a few counts of this clonotype. V and J are TRBV6-2 or TRBV6-3 and TRBJ2-1; D possibly uses TRBD1 or TRBD2 (5 bases each). V was shortened by 2 bases and J by 2 bases, with 10 bases between the two germline ends. This CDR3 is built from 15 residues. Germline CDR1 MNHEY, CDR2 SVGEGT. CDR3 sequence: CASSYEGRTYNEQFF. DNA for the CDR3: TGTGCCAGCAGTTACGAGGGACGGACCTACAATGAGCAGTTCTTC.

CDR3 region: CASSTGPAYEQYF. The CDR3 bases are TGTGCCAGTAGTACTGGACCGGCCTACGAGCAGTACTTC. The chain links TRBV19 to TRBJ2-7; no clear D. Trimming pared 4 bases from V and 2 bases from J, leaving 9 bases between. The CDR3 length is 13 residues. Germline CDR1 and CDR2: LNHDA and SQIVND (reference sequence).

V gene TRBV19 combines with J gene TRBJ2-6; D is unclear. V was cut by 3 bases and J by 0 bases, with 6 bases left in between. Germline assignment: CDR1 LNHDA and CDR2 SQIVND (reference sequence). The CDR3 is 15 amino acids. The CDR3 DNA reads TGTGCCAGTAGTATTATGGGCTCTGGGGCCAACGTCCTGACTTTC. Translated, it gives CASSIMGSGANVLTF. Looking up the rest from reference TRBV19 and TRBJ2-6 gives the full variable domain: DGGITQSPKYLFRKEGQNVTLSCEQNLNHDAMYWYRQDPGQGLRLIYYSQIVNDFQKGDIAEGYSVSREKKESFPLTVTSAQKNPTAFYLCASSIMGSGANVLTFGAGSRLTVL.

This clonotype came up many times. The chain links TRBV5-1 to TRBJ2-3; D may be TRBD1 (5 bases). Trimming took off 0 bases at V and 2 bases at J, with 10 bases between the two ends. The CDR3 consists of 15 residues. Per germline, CDR1 SGHRS and CDR2 YFSETQ. The CDR3 nucleotides read TGCGCCAGCAGCTTGGAACAGGTCTCCACAGATACGCAGTATTTT. Its protein product is CASSLEQVSTDTQYF.

This clonotype was recorded many times. The V call is TRBV5-6, the J call TRBJ2-7; maybe TRBD1 (5 bases). CDR1 is SGHDT, CDR2 YYEEEE, per germline. The V gene lost 4 bases and the J gene lost 2 bases, with 19 bases spanning the gap. The CDR3 contains 16 residues. In DNA form, the CDR3 reads TGTGCCAGCAGCGTCACCTCTACAGGACGGGCCTACGAGCAGTACTTC. Translation gives CASSVTSTGRAYEQYF.

CDR3 DNA: TGTGCCAGCTCAAGGAACCCCGGATTTGATTCACCCCTCCACTTT. Its translation is CASSRNPGFDSPLHF. The chain joins TRBV12-3 or TRBV12-4 to TRBJ1-6; no clear D gene. This CDR3 has 15 amino acids. V gave up 8 bases and J gave up 8 bases, with 19 bases separating them.

This clonotype was detected only a few times. The chain recombines TRBV10-2 with TRBJ2-7; D uncertain. The ends were cut back, 11 bases at V and 0 bases at J, with 11 bases in the middle. The CDR3 is 12 residues long. Germline V gives CDR1 WSHSY, CDR2 SAAADI. CDR3 in DNA: TGCGCCGCTGGGCAGCTCTCCTACGAGCAGTACTTC. Encoded protein: CAAGQLSYEQYF.

This clonotype came up many times. This chain uses TRBV28 with TRBJ2-5; tentatively, D is TRBD1 or TRBD2 (5 bases each). V was cut by 2 bases and J by 2 bases, with 15 bases left in between. The CDR3 extends over 16 amino acids. Germline CDR1 is MDHEN and CDR2 is SYDVKM. The CDR3 DNA is TGTGCCAGCAGTTTACCCACCGGGACCTTACAAGAGACCCAGTACTTC. Residues: CASSLPTGTLQETQYF.

The sample holds many counts of this clonotype. The gene calls are TRBV20-1 and TRBJ2-7, with 7 nucleotides matching TRBD1. Trimming at V came to 2 bases and at J to 6 bases, leaving 10 bases not matched to a gene. CDR3 length: 14 amino acids. CDR1 and CDR2 (germline): DFQATT, SNEGSKA (reference sequence). CDR3 bases: TGCAGTGCTAGAAAGGACAGGTCGGGCCGCGAGCAGTACTTC. Protein: CSARKDRSGREQYF.

The chain has TRBV3-1 and TRBJ1-5; D is unclear. The germline V gene has CDR1 LGHDT and CDR2 YNNKEL (reference sequence). V was pared by 4 bases and J by 9 bases, with 16 bases between. This CDR3 contains 14 residues. Here the CDR3 reads CASSPGPSGRPQHF. The CDR3 DNA reads TGTGCCAGCAGCCCGGGCCCTTCTGGGAGGCCCCAGCATTTT. The whole variable domain, remainder taken from reference TRBV3-1 and TRBJ1-5, is DTAVSQTPKYLVTQMGNDKSIKCEQNLGHDTMYWYKQDSKKFLKIMFSYNNKELIINETVPNRFSPKSPDKAHLNLHINSLELGDSAVYFCASSPGPSGRPQHFGDGTRLSIL.

This clonotype has more than one count but fewer than ten. This sequence joins TRBV10-2 and TRBJ2-5; unclear D gene. Looked up from germline, CDR1 is WSHSY and CDR2 is SAAADI. V lost 7 bases and J lost 9, with 15 bases in between. The CDR3 consists of 12 residues. CDR3 nucleotides: TGCGCCAGCAACCAAGGGTTGGTGGCCCAGTACTTC. This codes for CASNQGLVAQYF.

This clonotype was counted at least ten times. This chain uses TRBV20-1 with TRBJ2-2; 12 nucleotides align to TRBD2. There are 14 residues in the CDR3. Germline V gene data show CDR1 as DFQATT and CDR2 as SNEGSKA (reference sequence). With V trimmed by 4 bases and J by 6 bases, 3 bases remained unmatched. CDR3 in DNA: TGCAGTGCTAACCTAGCGGGAGGGCCCGGGGAGCTGTTTTTT. Amino acids: CSANLAGGPGELFF.

This clonotype was counted a few times. The rearrangement uses TRBV18 and TRBJ1-3; D is unclear. Trimming pared 3 bases from V and 0 bases from J, leaving 12 bases between. This CDR3 region has 16 residues. Germline V gene data show CDR1 as KGHSH and CDR2 as LQKENI. The CDR3, as DNA: TGTGCCAGCTCACCGGACGGATCAAGCTCTGGAAACACCATATATTTT. Translation: CASSPDGSSSGNTIYF.